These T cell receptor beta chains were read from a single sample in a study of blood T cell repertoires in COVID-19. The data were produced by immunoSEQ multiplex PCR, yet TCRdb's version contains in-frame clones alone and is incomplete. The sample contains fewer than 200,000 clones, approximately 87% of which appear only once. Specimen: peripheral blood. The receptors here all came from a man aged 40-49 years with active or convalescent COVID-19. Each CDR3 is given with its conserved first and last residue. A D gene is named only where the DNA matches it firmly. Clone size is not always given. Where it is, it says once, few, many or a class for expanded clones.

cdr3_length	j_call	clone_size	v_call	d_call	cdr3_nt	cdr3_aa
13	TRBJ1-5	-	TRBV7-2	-	TGTGCCAGCAGCCCGGGGGGGGGTCAGCCCCAGCATTTT	CASSPGGGQPQHF
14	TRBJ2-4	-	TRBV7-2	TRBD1	TGTGCCAGCAGCTCACGGGACAGACAAAACATTCAGTACTTC	CASSSRDRQNIQYF
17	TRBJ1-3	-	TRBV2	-	TGTGCCAGCGGTGGCGCTCGGGGTGCAGTCTCTGGAAACACCATATATTTT	CASGGARGAVSGNTIYF
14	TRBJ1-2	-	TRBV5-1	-	TGCGCCAGCCTGCCCGATGGGGGGTCCAGTGGCTACACCTTC	CASLPDGGSSGYTF
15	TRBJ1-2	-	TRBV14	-	TGTGCCAGCAGCCAAGATAGTTACCTCCTCCGTGGCTACACCTTC	CASSQDSYLLRGYTF
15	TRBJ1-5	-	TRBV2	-	TGTGCCAGCAGACGGAGGGTGGGCAGCAATCAGCCCCAGCATTTT	CASRRRVGSNQPQHF
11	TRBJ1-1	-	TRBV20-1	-	TGCAGTGCTAGATGGCAGACTGAAGCTTTCTTT	CSARWQTEAFF
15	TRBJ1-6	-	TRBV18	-	TGTGCCAGCTCACCACTGGGGCCAGGGGATTCACCCCTCCACTTT	CASSPLGPGDSPLHF
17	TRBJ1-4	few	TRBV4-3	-	TGCGCCAGCAGCCAAGATGGTAGGGCAGGGCATGGTGAAAAACTGTTTTTT	CASSQDGRAGHGEKLFF
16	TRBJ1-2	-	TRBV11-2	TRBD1	TGTGCCAGCAGCTTAGATCGTTTGACAGGGGAGGGTGGCTACACCTTC	CASSLDRLTGEGGYTF
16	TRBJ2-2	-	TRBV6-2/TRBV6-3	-	TGTGCCAGCAGTTCCCGGGACTTTGGCGGACCCGGGGAGCTGTTTTTT	CASSSRDFGGPGELFF
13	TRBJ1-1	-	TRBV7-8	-	TGTGCCAGCAGCCGCTATGAGAACACTGAAGCTTTCTTT	CASSRYENTEAFF
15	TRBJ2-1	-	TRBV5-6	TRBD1	TGTGCCAGCAGCGTTCGAACCGGGACAGGTAATGAGCAGTTCTTC	CASSVRTGTGNEQFF
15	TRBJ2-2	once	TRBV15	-	TGTGCCACCAGCAGAGTAAGCGGGAACACCGGGGAGCTGTTTTTT	CATSRVSGNTGELFF
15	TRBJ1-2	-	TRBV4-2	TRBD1	TGTGCCAGCAGCCAAGCCGGGACAGTCAACTATGGCTACACCTTC	CASSQAGTVNYGYTF
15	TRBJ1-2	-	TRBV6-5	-	TGTGCCAGCAGTTACGGTCCGCTCGACAGCTATGGCTACACCTTC	CASSYGPLDSYGYTF
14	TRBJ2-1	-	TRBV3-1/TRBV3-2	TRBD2	TGTGCCACCCAGGGACTAGCTCCGAGAAATGAGCAGTTCTTC	CATQGLAPRNEQFF
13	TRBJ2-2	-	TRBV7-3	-	TGTGCCAGCAGCTCGACAGTTGCCGGGGAGCTGTTTTTT	CASSSTVAGELFF
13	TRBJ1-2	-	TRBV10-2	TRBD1	TGCGCCAGCACGGGACAGGGGGCGAATGGCTACACCTTC	CASTGQGANGYTF
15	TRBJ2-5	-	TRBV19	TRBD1	TGTGCCAGTAGTATAGGGGACAGGGTTCCAGAGACCCAGTACTTC	CASSIGDRVPETQYF
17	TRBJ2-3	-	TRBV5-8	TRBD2	TGTGCCAGCAGCTTGGGCGGGCTAGCGGGGTGGACAGATACGCAGTATTTT	CASSLGGLAGWTDTQYF
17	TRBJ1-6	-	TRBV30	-	TGTGCCTGGAGTTTCGACAGACCCGGCTCCTATAATTCACCCCTCCACTTT	CAWSFDRPGSYNSPLHF
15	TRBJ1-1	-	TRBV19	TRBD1	TGTGCCAGTAGCGCGACAGGGGCAATGAACACTGAAGCTTTCTTT	CASSATGAMNTEAFF
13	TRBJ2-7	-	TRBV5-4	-	TGTGCCAGCAGCCCGGGACTCCCCTACGAGCAGTACTTC	CASSPGLPYEQYF
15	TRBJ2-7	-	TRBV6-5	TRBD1	TGTGCCAGCGCCTATCCGGGACAGGGAGTCCACGAGCAGTACTTC	CASAYPGQGVHEQYF
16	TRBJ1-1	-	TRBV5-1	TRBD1	TGCGCCAGCAGCCCCGATAATCAGGGGGCGAACTCTGAAGCTTTCTTT	CASSPDNQGANSEAFF